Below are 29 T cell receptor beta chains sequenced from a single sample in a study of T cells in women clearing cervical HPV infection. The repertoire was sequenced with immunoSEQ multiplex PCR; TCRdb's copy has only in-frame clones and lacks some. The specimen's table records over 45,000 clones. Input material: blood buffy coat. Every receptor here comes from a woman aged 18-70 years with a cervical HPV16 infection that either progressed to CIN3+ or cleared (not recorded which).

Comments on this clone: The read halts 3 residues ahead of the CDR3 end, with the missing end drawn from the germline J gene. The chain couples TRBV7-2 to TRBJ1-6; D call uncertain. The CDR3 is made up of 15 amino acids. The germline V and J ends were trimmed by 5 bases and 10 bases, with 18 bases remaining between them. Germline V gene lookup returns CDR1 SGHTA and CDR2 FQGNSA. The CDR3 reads CASSTRAGSWSPLHF. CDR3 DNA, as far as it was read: TGTGCCAGCAGCACGCGGGCCGGGTCGTGGTCACCC.

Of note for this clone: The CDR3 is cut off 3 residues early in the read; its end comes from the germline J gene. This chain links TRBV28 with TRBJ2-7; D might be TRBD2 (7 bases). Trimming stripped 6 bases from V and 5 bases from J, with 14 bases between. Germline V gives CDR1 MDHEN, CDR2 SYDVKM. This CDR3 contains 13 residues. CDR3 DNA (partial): TGTGCCAGCAGAAAGGGGGGGCGAGACGAG. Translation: CASRKGGRDE. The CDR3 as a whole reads CASRKGGRDEQYF.

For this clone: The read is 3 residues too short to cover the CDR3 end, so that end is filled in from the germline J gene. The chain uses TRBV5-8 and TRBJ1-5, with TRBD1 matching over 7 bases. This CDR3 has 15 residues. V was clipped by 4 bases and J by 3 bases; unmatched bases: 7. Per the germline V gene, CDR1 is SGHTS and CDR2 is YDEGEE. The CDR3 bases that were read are TGTGCCAGCAGCCAGGGACAGCAATTCAATCAGCCC. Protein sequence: CASSQGQQFNQP. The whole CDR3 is CASSQGQQFNQPQHF.

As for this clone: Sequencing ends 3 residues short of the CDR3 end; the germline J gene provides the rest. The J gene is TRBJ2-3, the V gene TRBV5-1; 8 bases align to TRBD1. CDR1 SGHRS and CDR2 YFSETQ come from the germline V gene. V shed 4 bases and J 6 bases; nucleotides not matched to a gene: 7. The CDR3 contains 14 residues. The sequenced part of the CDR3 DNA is TGCGCCAGCAGCACAAGGACAGGGTTTGATACG. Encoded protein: CASSTRTGFDT. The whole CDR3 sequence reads CASSTRTGFDTQYF.

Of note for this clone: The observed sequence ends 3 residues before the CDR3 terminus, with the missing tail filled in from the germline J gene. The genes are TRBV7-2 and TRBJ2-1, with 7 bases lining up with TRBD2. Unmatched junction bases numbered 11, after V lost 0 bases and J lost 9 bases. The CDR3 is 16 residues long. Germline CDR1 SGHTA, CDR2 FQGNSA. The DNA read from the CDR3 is TGTGCCAGCAGCTTAGCCCCTAGCGGAAACTGGGGTGAG. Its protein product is CASSLAPSGNWGE. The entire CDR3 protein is CASSLAPSGNWGEQFF. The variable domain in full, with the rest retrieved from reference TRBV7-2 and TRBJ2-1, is GAGVSQSPSNKVTEKGKDVELRCDPISGHTALYWYRQSLGQGLEFLIYFQGNSAPDKSGLPSDRFSAERTGGSVSTLTIQRTQQEDSAVYLCASSLAPSGNWGEQFFGPGTRLTVL.

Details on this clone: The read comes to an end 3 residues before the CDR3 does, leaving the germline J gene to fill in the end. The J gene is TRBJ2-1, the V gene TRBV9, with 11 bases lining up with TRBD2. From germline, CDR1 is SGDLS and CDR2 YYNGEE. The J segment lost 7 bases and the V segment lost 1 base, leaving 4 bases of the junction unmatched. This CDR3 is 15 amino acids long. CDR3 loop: CASSVLAGGGNEQFF. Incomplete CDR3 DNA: TGTGCCAGCAGCGTACTAGCGGGGGGAGGAAATGAG.

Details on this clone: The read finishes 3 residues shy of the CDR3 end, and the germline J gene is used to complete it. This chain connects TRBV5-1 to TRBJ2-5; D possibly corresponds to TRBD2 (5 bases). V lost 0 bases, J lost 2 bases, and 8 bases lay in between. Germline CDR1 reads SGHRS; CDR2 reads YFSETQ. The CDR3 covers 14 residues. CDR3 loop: CASSLGGGQETQYF. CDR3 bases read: TGCGCCAGCAGCTTGGGCGGAGGTCAAGAGACC.

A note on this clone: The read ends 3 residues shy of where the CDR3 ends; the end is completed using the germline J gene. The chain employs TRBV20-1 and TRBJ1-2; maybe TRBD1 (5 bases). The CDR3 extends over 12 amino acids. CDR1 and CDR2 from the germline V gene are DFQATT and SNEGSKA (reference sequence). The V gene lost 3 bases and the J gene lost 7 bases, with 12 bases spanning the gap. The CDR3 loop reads CSASPSRAGYTF. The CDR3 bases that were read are TGCAGTGCTAGTCCCAGCAGGGCTGGC.

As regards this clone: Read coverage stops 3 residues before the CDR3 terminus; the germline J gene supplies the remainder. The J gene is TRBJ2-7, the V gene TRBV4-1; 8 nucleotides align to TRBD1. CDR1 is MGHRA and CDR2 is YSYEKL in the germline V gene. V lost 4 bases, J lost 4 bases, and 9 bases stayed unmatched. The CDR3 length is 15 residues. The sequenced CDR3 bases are TGCGCCAGCAGCCTTGACAGGGGCTTTCTTTACGAG. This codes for CASSLDRGFLYE. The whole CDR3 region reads CASSLDRGFLYEQYF.

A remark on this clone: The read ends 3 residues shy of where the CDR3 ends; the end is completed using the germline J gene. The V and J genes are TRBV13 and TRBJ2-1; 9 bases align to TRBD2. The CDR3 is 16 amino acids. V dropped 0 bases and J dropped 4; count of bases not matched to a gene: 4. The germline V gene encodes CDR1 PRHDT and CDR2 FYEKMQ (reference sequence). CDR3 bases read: TGTGCCAGCAGCTTAGGCCCTAGCGGGGATTACAATGAG. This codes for CASSLGPSGDYNE. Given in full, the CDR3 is CASSLGPSGDYNEQFF.

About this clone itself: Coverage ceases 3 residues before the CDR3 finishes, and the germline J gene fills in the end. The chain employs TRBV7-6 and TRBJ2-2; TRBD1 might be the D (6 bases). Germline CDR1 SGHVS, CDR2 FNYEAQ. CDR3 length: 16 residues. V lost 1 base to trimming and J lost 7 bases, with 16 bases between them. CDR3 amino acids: CASSLEMDSAFGELFF. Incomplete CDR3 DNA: TGTGCCAGCAGCTTAGAGATGGACAGTGCGTTCGGGGAG.

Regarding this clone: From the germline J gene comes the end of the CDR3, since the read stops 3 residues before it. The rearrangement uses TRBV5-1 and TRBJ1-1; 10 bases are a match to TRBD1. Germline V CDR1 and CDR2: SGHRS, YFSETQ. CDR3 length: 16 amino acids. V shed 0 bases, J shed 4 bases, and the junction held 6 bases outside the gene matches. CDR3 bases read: TGCGCCAGCAGCTTGGCCGGCAGGACAGGGGGCACTGAA. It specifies CASSLAGRTGGTE. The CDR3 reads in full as CASSLAGRTGGTEAFF.

CDR3 DNA (partial): TGTGCCAGTAGTAACAGCCTCACAGATACG. This gives the protein CASSNSLTDT. The CDR3 in its entirety is CASSNSLTDTQYF. J is TRBJ2-3 and V is TRBV19; D gene uncertain. The sequence runs out 3 residues before the end of the CDR3; the remainder is reconstructed from the germline J gene. CDR3 length: 13 amino acids. Germline V CDR1 and CDR2: LNHDA, SQIVND (reference sequence). V was trimmed by 4 bases and J by 2 bases, leaving 7 bases between them.

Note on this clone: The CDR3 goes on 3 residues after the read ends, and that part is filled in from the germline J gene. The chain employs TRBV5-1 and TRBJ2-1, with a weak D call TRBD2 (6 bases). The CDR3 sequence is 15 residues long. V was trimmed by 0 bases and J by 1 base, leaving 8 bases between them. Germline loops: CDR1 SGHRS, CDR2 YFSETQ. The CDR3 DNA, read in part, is TGCGCCAGCAGCTTGGGCCTAGCGTCCTACAATGAG. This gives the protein CASSLGLASYNE. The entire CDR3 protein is CASSLGLASYNEQFF.

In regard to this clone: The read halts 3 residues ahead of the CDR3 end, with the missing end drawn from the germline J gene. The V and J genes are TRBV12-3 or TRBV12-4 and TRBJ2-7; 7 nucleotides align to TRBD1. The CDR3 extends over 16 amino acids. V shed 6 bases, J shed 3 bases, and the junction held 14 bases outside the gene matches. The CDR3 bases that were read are TGTGCCAGCAGGCCAACCACCGGGACAGCGCTCTACGAG. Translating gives CASRPTTGTALYE. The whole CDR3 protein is CASRPTTGTALYEQYF.

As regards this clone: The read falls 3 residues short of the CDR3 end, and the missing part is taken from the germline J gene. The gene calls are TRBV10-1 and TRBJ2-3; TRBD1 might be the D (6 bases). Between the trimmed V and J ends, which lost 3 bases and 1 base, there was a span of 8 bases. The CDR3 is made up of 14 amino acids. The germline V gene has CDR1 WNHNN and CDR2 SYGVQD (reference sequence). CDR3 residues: CASSEAGGTDTQYF. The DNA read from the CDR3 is TGCGCCAGCAGTGAAGCAGGGGGCACAGATACG.

CDR3 residues: CASSFRDTEAFF. The sequenced CDR3 bases are TGTGCCAGCAGCTTCCGGGACACTGAA. The chain combines TRBV7-9 with TRBJ1-1; D remains ambiguous. Coverage ceases 3 residues before the CDR3 finishes, and the germline J gene fills in the end. The CDR3 totals 12 residues. Trimming took off 3 bases at V and 3 bases at J, with 5 bases between the two ends. Germline-derived CDR1 and CDR2 are SEHNR and FQNEAQ (reference sequence). Full variable domain (missing parts from reference TRBV7-9 and TRBJ1-1): DTGVSQNPRHKITKRGQNVTFRCDPISEHNRLYWYRQTLGQGPEFLTYFQNEAQLEKSRLLSDRFSAERPKGSFSTLEIQRTEQGDSAMYLCASSFRDTEAFFGQGTRLTVV.

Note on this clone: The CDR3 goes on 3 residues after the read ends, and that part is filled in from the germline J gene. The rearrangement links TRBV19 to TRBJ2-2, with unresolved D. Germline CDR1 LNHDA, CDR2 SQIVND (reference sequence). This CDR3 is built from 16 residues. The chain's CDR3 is CASRHLRARVSEKLFF. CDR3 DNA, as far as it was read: TGTGCCAGCCGCCATCTAAGGGCGAGAGTTAGTGAAAAG.

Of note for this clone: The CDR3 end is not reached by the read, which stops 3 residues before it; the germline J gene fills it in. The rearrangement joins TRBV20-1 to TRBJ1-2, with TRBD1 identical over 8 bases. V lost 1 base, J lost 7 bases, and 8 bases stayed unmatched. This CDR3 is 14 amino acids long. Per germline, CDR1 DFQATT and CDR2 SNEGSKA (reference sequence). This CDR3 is CSARGVGTGLGYTF. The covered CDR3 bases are TGCAGTGCTAGAGGGGTAGGGACAGGTCTTGGC.

The CDR3 region is CASSLVRGNQPQYF. CDR3 bases read: TGTGCCAGCAGCTTAGTCAGGGGCAATCAGCCG. This chain uses TRBV7-2 with TRBJ2-3; tentative D call: TRBD1 (6 bases). With the read ending 3 residues before the CDR3 end, the germline J gene is used to fill in that end. The germline V gene has CDR1 SGHTA and CDR2 FQGNSA. CDR3 length equals 14 residues.

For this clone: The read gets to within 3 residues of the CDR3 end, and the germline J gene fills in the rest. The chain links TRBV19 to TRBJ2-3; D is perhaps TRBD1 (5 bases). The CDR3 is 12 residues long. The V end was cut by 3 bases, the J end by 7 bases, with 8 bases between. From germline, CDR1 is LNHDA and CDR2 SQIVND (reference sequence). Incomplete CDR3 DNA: TGTGCCAGTAGTATTGGGGCTAATACG. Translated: CASSIGANT. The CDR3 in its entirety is CASSIGANTQYF.

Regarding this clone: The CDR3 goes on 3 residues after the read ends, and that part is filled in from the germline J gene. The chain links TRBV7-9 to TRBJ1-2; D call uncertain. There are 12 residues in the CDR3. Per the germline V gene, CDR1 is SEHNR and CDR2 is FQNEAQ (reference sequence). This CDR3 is CASSRGPYDYTF. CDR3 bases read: TGTGCCAGCAGCCGAGGGCCTTACGAC.

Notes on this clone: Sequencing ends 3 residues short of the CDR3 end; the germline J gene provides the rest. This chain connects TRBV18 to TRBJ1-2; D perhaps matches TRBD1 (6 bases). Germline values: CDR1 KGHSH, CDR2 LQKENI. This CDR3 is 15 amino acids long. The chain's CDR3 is CASSPKQGSSYDYTF. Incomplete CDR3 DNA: TGTGCCAGCTCACCAAAACAGGGTAGCTCCTACGAC.

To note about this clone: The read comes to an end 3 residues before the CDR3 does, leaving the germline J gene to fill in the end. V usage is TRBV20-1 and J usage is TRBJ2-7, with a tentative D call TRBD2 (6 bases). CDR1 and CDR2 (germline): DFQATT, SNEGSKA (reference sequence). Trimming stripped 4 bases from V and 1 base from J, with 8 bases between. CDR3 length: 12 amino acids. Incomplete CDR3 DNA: TGCAGTGCTACCGGGACTTCCTACGAG. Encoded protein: CSATGTSYE. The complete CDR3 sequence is CSATGTSYEQYF.

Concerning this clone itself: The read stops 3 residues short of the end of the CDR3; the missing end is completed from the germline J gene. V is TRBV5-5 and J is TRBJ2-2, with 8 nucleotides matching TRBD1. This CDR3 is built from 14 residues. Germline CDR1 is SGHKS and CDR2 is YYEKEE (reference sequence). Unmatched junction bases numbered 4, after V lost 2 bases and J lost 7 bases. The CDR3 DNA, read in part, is TGTGCCAGCAGCTTTCAGGGGGCGATCGGGGAG. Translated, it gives CASSFQGAIGE. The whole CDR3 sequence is CASSFQGAIGELFF.

CDR3: CASTPLRPGDTQYF. The DNA read from the CDR3 is TGTGCCAGCACACCCCTACGGCCGGGAGATACG. The J gene is TRBJ2-3, the V gene TRBV2; D unclear. Read sequence stops 3 residues before the CDR3 end, and the germline J gene provides the missing end. Germline values: CDR1 SNHLY, CDR2 FYNNEI. This CDR3 comprises 14 residues. V was cut by 7 bases and J by 5 bases, with 16 bases left in between.

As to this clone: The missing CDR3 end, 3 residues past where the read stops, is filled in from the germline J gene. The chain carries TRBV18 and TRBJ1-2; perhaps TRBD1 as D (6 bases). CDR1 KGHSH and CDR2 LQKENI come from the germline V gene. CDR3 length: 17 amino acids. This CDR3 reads CASSLAGQREDSYDYTF. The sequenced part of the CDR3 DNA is TGTGCCAGCTCACTAGCAGGACAGAGGGAAGACTCCTACGAC.

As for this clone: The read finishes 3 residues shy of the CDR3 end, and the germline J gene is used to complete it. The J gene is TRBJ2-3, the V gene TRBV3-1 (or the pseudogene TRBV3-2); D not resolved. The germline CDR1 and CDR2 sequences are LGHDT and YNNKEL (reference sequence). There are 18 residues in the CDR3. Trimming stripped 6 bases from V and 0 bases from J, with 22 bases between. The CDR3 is CASSPFSGPPLSTDTQYF. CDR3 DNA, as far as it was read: TGTGCCAGCAGTCCCTTTTCAGGCCCCCCCCTAAGCACAGATACG.

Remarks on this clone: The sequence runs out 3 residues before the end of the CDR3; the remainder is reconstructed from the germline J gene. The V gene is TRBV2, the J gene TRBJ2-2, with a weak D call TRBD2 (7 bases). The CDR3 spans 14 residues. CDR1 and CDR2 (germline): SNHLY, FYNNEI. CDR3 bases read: TGTGCCAGCAGTGACGGGGGGCACGGAGAAAAG. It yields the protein CASSDGGHGEK. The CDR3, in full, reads CASSDGGHGEKLFF.